This T cell receptor (beta chain) was captured in a study of CD8 T cells in ankylosing spondylitis. For TCR beta, libraries came from quantitative 5'-RACE with molecular barcodes. Each CDR3 protein gets one entry after TCRdb re-called the 5' RACE reads with MiXCR. The sample yields some 840,000 distinct CDR3 sequences, about 11% seen once. The ends were cut back, 4 bases at V and 7 bases at J, with 12 bases in the middle. Per the germline V gene, CDR1 is DFQATT and CDR2 is SNEGSKA (reference sequence). The CDR3 sequence is 12 residues long. In its sample, this clonotype was seen many times. Its antigen remains unknown. Study conclusions and caveats: Disease-linked clones displayed a CD8+ phenotype and appeared relatively rarely in peripheral blood. Earlier work had already found some motif variants in reactive arthritis synovial fluid and blood. The authors reported significant enrichment of disease-linked clones in matched ankylosing spondylitis synovial fluid. Seemingly distinctive of ankylosing spondylitis blood was a TCR beta motif formed by eight highly homologous variants.

The sequence was collected from a male donor with ankylosing spondylitis. The sequencing sample was made of blood, either unsorted or a sorted T cell fraction (not recorded which). This chain uses TRBV20-1 with TRBJ2-3; D uncertain. CDR3: CSATRGVNTQYF. CDR3 in DNA: TGCAGTGCTACACGTGGGGTGAATACGCAGTATTTT.